The 13 T cell receptor beta chains below come from one sample, sequenced in a study of control samples from healthy donors and cancer patients. Sequencing used immunoSEQ multiplex PCR; TCRdb keeps in-frame clones, though not all of them. The sample includes about 190,000 clones. Sequenced material: blood. The receptors derive from a woman in her 30s in good health.

The chain combines TRBV24-1 with TRBJ2-2; 7 nucleotides match TRBD2. Germline V lookup: CDR1 KGHDR, CDR2 SFDVKD. Germline trimming cut 0 bases from V and 2 bases from J; bases unmatched to any gene: 8. This CDR3 contains 18 residues. The CDR3 protein is CATSDLWTSGGNTGELFF. In DNA, the CDR3 is TGTGCCACCAGTGATTTGTGGACTTCGGGGGGAAACACCGGGGAGCTGTTTTTT.

This chain uses TRBV5-1 with TRBJ2-2, with D tentatively TRBD2 (6 bases). The CDR3 sequence is 14 residues long. The germline V and J ends were trimmed by 4 bases and 1 base, with 8 bases remaining between them. Germline V lookup: CDR1 SGHRS, CDR2 YFSETQ. CDR3 DNA: TGCGCCAGCAGCGGGACTTTGAACACCGGGGAGCTGTTTTTT. This translates into CASSGTLNTGELFF.

The genes are TRBV6-6 and TRBJ2-1; 11 bases are a match to TRBD2. The CDR3 runs to 14 residues. The J segment lost 10 bases and the V segment lost 6 bases, leaving 8 bases of the junction unmatched. In germline, CDR1 is MNHNY, CDR2 SVGAGI (reference sequence). This chain's CDR3 is CASRGSGGAGEQFF. The CDR3 DNA reads as TGTGCCAGCAGGGGTAGCGGGGGGGCAGGGGAGCAGTTCTTC.

The chain's CDR3 is CATSRFRQGRFF. Written as DNA, the CDR3 is TGTGCCACCAGCAGATTTAGACAGGGTAGGTTCTTC. The chain employs TRBV15 and TRBJ2-1, with TRBD1 identical over 7 bases. The germline V gene encodes CDR1 LNHNV and CDR2 YYDKDF (reference sequence). The CDR3 is 12 residues long. With 2 bases clipped from V and 15 bases from J, the junction kept 7 bases outside the gene matches.

V usage is TRBV6-1 and J usage is TRBJ2-7, with TRBD1 as a possible D gene (5 bases). Looked up from germline, CDR1 is MNHNS and CDR2 is SASEGT. The CDR3 covers 14 residues. Trimming took off 2 bases at V and 5 bases at J, with 13 bases between the two ends. The CDR3 DNA is TGTGCCAGCAGTGAATCCGGCAGGGAAGACGAGCAGTACTTC. Protein sequence: CASSESGREDEQYF.

The chain carries TRBV7-2 and TRBJ2-7; D is unclear. Trimming took 5 bases from V and 2 from J, leaving 10 bases between them. The length of the CDR3 is 13 residues. CDR1 and CDR2 from the germline V gene are SGHTA and FQGNSA. CDR3 sequence (DNA): TGTGCCAGCAGCCCTACAAAGGCCTACGAGCAGTACTTC. Protein sequence: CASSPTKAYEQYF.

This chain links TRBV4-1 with TRBJ1-6; possibly TRBD1 for D (5 bases). CDR1 and CDR2 from the germline V gene are MGHRA and YSYEKL. V lost 0 bases to trimming and J lost 2 bases, with 8 bases between them. The length of the CDR3 is 16 residues. The CDR3 nucleotides are TGCGCCAGCAGCCAAGAATCACAGGCCTATAATTCACCCCTCCACTTT. Protein: CASSQESQAYNSPLHF.

The chain employs TRBV18 and TRBJ1-6, with 9 bases that match TRBD1. V lost 5 bases and J lost 7; bases outside the gene matches: 6. Germline lookup yields CDR1 KGHSH and CDR2 LQKENI. The CDR3 is 15 residues long. For the CDR3, the DNA is TGTGCCAGCTCAGATTGGGACAGGGAAAATTCACCCCTCCACTTT. Protein: CASSDWDRENSPLHF.

The chain uses TRBV7-2 and TRBJ2-1; D ambiguous. V lost 5 bases and J lost 4, with 12 bases in between. Per the germline V gene, CDR1 is SGHTA and CDR2 is FQGNSA. The CDR3 totals 14 residues. The CDR3 protein is CASSPTLEYNEQFF. The CDR3 region has the DNA TGTGCCAGCAGCCCAACTCTAGAGTACAATGAGCAGTTCTTC. Based on the CDR3 plus reference TRBV7-2 and TRBJ2-1, the full variable domain is GAGVSQSPSNKVTEKGKDVELRCDPISGHTALYWYRQSLGQGLEFLIYFQGNSAPDKSGLPSDRFSAERTGGSVSTLTIQRTQQEDSAVYLCASSPTLEYNEQFFGPGTRLTVL.

The CDR3 DNA sequence: TGTGCCAGCAGTCCTTGGACTAGCGGGGGTTCGTCCTACGAGCAGTACTTC. It codes for CASSPWTSGGSSYEQYF. V is TRBV28 and J is TRBJ2-7; 13 positions agree with TRBD2. The V segment lost 5 bases and the J segment 1 base; nucleotides outside the gene matches: 8. This CDR3 is 17 amino acids long. Per the germline V gene, CDR1 is MDHEN and CDR2 is SYDVKM.

The rearrangement links TRBV19 to TRBJ1-6, with 8 bases fitting TRBD1. Germline assignment: CDR1 LNHDA and CDR2 SQIVND (reference sequence). This CDR3 is built from 17 residues. J was trimmed by 0 bases and V by 6 bases; bases with no gene match: 7. CDR3 DNA sequence: TGTGCCAGTAGGGACCAGGGGGCGAGCTCCTATAATTCACCCCTCCACTTT. This encodes CASRDQGASSYNSPLHF.

The chain couples TRBV19 to TRBJ1-2, with TRBD1 matching 10 bases. The V gene end was trimmed by 7 bases and the J gene end by 6 bases; junction bases not matched to a gene: 8. From germline, CDR1 is LNHDA and CDR2 SQIVND (reference sequence). This CDR3 has 14 amino acids. The CDR3 DNA reads TGTGCCAGTACACCGGGACAGGGGAGTCATGGCTACACCTTC. Translation: CASTPGQGSHGYTF.

The J gene is TRBJ1-2, the V gene TRBV7-3, with unresolved D. Trimming shortened V by 4 bases and J by 0 bases, and 12 bases separated the two germline ends. Germline V gene data show CDR1 as SGHTA and CDR2 as FQGTGA. The CDR3 extends over 15 amino acids. The CDR3: CASSSWQISNYGYTF. DNA of the CDR3: TGTGCCAGCAGCTCTTGGCAGATCTCTAACTATGGCTACACCTTC.